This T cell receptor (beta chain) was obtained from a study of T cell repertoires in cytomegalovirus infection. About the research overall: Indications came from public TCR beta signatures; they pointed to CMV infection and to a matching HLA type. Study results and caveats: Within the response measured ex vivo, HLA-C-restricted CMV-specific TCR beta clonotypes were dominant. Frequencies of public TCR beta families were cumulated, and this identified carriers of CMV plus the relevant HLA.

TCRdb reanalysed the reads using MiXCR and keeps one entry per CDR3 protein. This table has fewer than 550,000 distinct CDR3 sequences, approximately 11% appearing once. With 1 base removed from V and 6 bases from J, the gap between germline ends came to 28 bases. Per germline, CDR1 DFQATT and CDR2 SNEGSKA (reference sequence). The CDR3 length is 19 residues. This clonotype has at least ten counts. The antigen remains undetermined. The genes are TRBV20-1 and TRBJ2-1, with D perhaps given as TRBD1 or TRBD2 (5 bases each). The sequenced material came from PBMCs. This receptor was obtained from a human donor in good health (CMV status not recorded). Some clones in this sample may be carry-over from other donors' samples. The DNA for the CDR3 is TGCAGTGCTAGAGTAGGTAGCGTAGAGAGGGGTTTGAGTTCCAATGAGCAGTTCTTC. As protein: CSARVGSVERGLSSNEQFF.